Here is one TCR beta chain with its context. This sample stems from a study of blood T cell repertoires in COVID-19. Overall study context: COVID-19 samples collected from the United States, Italy and Spain covered acute and convalescent phases. PBMCs, B-cell-depleted T cells, or T cells provided the cDNA or gDNA that made up the material.

The CDR3 consists of 14 residues. Germline CDR1 is MDHEN and CDR2 is SYDVKM. V was clipped by 6 bases and J by 10 bases; unmatched bases: 8. Methods used by the authors: Estimates of nucleated cell counts were drawn from the amplification of reference gene primers. Assay used: immunoSEQ multiplex PCR; TCRdb lists only in-frame clones, some missing. D and trimming were read from the DNA, whereas the V and J calls and clone size are those reported in that table. The sample consists of about 99,000 clones, more than 85% of them appearing once. The sequenced sample was peripheral blood. The chain recombines TRBV28 with TRBJ1-6, with 8 bases lining up with TRBD1. This receptor was taken from a human donor in a cohort sampled during active COVID-19. DNA of the CDR3: TGTGCCAGCAGCCTACAGGGGGAGAGATCACCCCTCCACTTT. Its translation: CASSLQGERSPLHF.